Following are 10 T cell receptor beta chains from one sample sequenced in a study of control samples from healthy donors and cancer patients. TCRdb keeps only in-frame clones here, not all; method: immunoSEQ multiplex PCR. This table holds some 150,000 clones, about 94% found once. Material: blood. Receptors were obtained from a man aged 50 to 59 in good health.

The chain uses TRBV28 and TRBJ2-2; a possible D gene is TRBD2 (6 bases). The CDR3 sequence is 14 residues long. CDR1 is MDHEN, CDR2 SYDVKM, per germline. V was clipped by 7 bases and J by 7 bases, with 16 bases between them. The CDR3 region is CASTLWRDNGELFF. As DNA, the CDR3 is TGTGCCAGCACCCTCTGGCGGGATAACGGGGAGCTGTTTTTT.

The chain employs TRBV6-2 or TRBV6-3 and TRBJ2-7; tentatively, D is TRBD1 (5 bases). This CDR3 has 15 residues. V was pared by 0 bases and J by 0 bases, with 9 bases between. Per the germline V gene, CDR1 is MNHEY and CDR2 is SVGEGT. The CDR3 DNA is TGTGCCAGCAGTTACTCGAGGACATACTCCTACGAGCAGTACTTC. Its protein is CASSYSRTYSYEQYF.

The chain employs TRBV24-1 and TRBJ2-7, with D possibly matching TRBD2 (5 bases). CDR3 size: 13 residues. Germline V gene sequence: CDR1 KGHDR, CDR2 SFDVKD. V was trimmed by 0 bases and J by 4 bases, leaving 6 bases between them. The CDR3 spells CATSDLRGYEQYF. Written as DNA, the CDR3 is TGTGCCACCAGTGATTTGAGAGGGTACGAGCAGTACTTC.

CDR3 coding DNA: TGTGCCAGTAGTCGAAGGCTCGGCGATGAAAAACTGTTTTTT. Translation: CASSRRLGDEKLFF. The chain joins TRBV19 to TRBJ1-4, with D unresolved. Germline V gene data show CDR1 as LNHDA and CDR2 as SQIVND (reference sequence). Deletions cut 5 bases from V and 6 bases from J, with 13 bases between. CDR3 size: 14 residues.

The chain employs TRBV9 and TRBJ2-7; 9 nucleotides line up with TRBD1. The V and J ends lost 0 bases and 1 base, in that order; junction bases with no gene match: 2. Germline CDR1 and CDR2: SGDLS and YYNGEE. The CDR3 sequence is 15 residues long. CDR3 amino acids: CASSVGTGASYEQYF. The CDR3 DNA sequence: TGTGCCAGCAGCGTAGGGACAGGGGCATCCTACGAGCAGTACTTC.

The genes are TRBV7-2 and TRBJ1-1; D unclear. Germline V CDR1 and CDR2: SGHTA, FQGNSA. CDR3 length: 15 residues. V lost 1 base and J 0 bases, leaving 9 bases between the germline ends. The CDR3 here is CASSLGGGMNTEAFF. The CDR3 region has the DNA TGTGCCAGCAGCTTAGGAGGAGGAATGAACACTGAAGCTTTCTTT.

This rearrangement joins TRBV4-2 to TRBJ2-3; weak D call: TRBD2 (6 bases). From germline, CDR1 is LGHNA and CDR2 YNFKEQ. The V and J ends lost 1 base and 0 bases respectively, with 11 bases between them. CDR3 size: 16 residues. The CDR3 region is CASSQGLDPSTDTQYF. In DNA form, the CDR3 reads TGTGCCAGCAGCCAAGGACTAGACCCTAGCACAGATACGCAGTATTTT.

To note about this clone: The junction does not match germline at one end; this may be a read error. The chain carries TRBV19 and TRBJ1-1; the D gene is possibly TRBD1 (5 bases). Germline CDR1 LNHDA, CDR2 SQIVND (reference sequence). The CDR3 consists of 15 residues. CDR3 residues: CASSIVRGGNAEAFF. Written as DNA, the CDR3 is TGTGCCAGTAGTATAGTCCGGGGGGGGAACGCTGAAGCTTTCTTT.

This clone came up a few times. The chain has TRBV4-1 and TRBJ1-5; D uncertain. This CDR3 contains 13 residues. Looked up from germline, CDR1 is MGHRA and CDR2 is YSYEKL. V was shortened by 4 bases and J by 5 bases, with 9 bases between the two germline ends. DNA for the CDR3: TGCGCCAGCAGCCTTTCGGCGGATCAGCCCCAGCATTTT. Translating it yields CASSLSADQPQHF.

V and J are TRBV28 and TRBJ1-2; 8 nucleotides agree with TRBD1. V gave up 2 bases and J gave up 5 bases; unmatched junction bases: 7. The CDR3 is 15 amino acids. CDR1 and CDR2 (germline): MDHEN, SYDVKM. DNA for the CDR3: TGTGCCAGCAGTTTACCGACAGGGGTTGGATATGGCTACACCTTC. Amino acid sequence: CASSLPTGVGYGYTF.